Presented here are 21 T cell receptor beta chains from one specimen sequenced in a study of sequential checkpoint blockade in melanoma. Treatment in this sample: randomized to nivolumab then ipilimumab (arm A) or the reverse (arm B). Method: immunoSEQ multiplex PCR; TCRdb's copy keeps in-frame clones and lacks some. The sample holds fewer than 7,000 clones; roughly a quarter are singletons and the top ten take roughly 9.8%. Sequencing was performed on tumor tissue (inferred from file names), taken from a patient given nivolumab and ipilimumab in sequence. All receptors come from a human donor with melanoma.

This clone was detected only a few times. The gene calls are TRBV19 and TRBJ2-1; D perhaps matches TRBD2 (6 bases). Per germline, CDR1 LNHDA and CDR2 SQIVND (reference sequence). Between the trimmed V and J ends, which lost 4 bases and 2 bases, there was a span of 12 bases. This CDR3 has 15 residues. CDR3 sequence: CASSTERVTYNEQFF. The DNA of the CDR3 is TGTGCCAGTAGTACTGAGCGGGTGACCTACAATGAGCAGTTCTTC.

This clone was recorded a few times. The chain combines TRBV6-8 with TRBJ1-2; D is uncertain. Per the germline V gene, CDR1 is MNHGY and CDR2 is SAAAGT. Trimming took 10 bases from V and 3 from J, leaving 12 bases between them. The CDR3 contains 12 residues. The CDR3 coding sequence is TGTGCCACCACCAATGGGGACTATGGCTACACCTTC. Translating gives CATTNGDYGYTF.

The V gene is TRBV30, the J gene TRBJ2-1, with 9 bases matching TRBD2. Germline V CDR1 and CDR2: GTSNPN, SVGIG (reference sequence). The CDR3 is 14 residues long. After removal of 2 bases from V and 8 bases from J, the junction contained 7 bases not matched to a gene. The CDR3 here is CAWSQGGRGDEQFF. The CDR3 nucleotides are TGTGCCTGGAGTCAGGGCGGGAGGGGTGATGAGCAGTTCTTC.

CDR3 loop: CASSLVGTPGPQHF. CDR3 DNA: TGTGCCAGCAGTTTAGTGGGGACCCCGGGGCCCCAGCATTTT. The chain recombines TRBV28 with TRBJ1-5; D might be TRBD1 (5 bases). This CDR3 has 14 amino acids. With 2 bases removed from V and 9 bases from J, the gap between germline ends came to 14 bases. Germline CDR1 and CDR2: MDHEN and SYDVKM.

J is TRBJ2-2 and V is TRBV10-2; the D gene is possibly TRBD1 (6 bases). V dropped 7 bases and J dropped 0 bases, with 9 bases sitting between them. The CDR3 sequence is 14 residues long. Germline-derived CDR1 and CDR2 are WSHSY and SAAADI. The CDR3 region is CASIGTTNTGELFF. The CDR3 coding sequence is TGCGCCAGCATCGGGACAACGAACACCGGGGAGCTGTTTTTT.

This clone was observed a handful of times. The chain has TRBV11-3 and TRBJ2-7; no clear D gene. The V gene lost 1 base and the J gene lost 0 bases, with 10 bases spanning the gap. Per the germline V gene, CDR1 is SGHNT and CDR2 is YENEEA. This CDR3 has 15 amino acids. CDR3 nucleotide sequence: TGTGCCAGCAGCTTAGGGCTGGCTAGCTCCTACGAGCAGTACTTC. Amino acid sequence: CASSLGLASSYEQYF.

The chain employs TRBV18 and TRBJ1-5; 8 bases match TRBD1. This CDR3 region has 14 residues. From germline, CDR1 is KGHSH and CDR2 LQKENI. V gave up 3 bases and J gave up 2 bases; unmatched junction bases: 0. CDR3 protein: CASSPGQGNQPQHF. CDR3 nucleotides: TGTGCCAGCTCACCGGGACAGGGCAATCAGCCCCAGCATTTT.

By sample fraction, this clone is medium-sized. The chain couples TRBV11-3 to TRBJ2-7, with TRBD2 matching 8 bases. Unmatched junction bases numbered 12, after V lost 5 bases and J lost 3 bases. The CDR3 contains 16 residues. The germline CDR1 and CDR2 sequences are SGHNT and YENEEA. The CDR3 nucleotides read TGTGCCAGCAGCCCGGTGAGAGGGACTAGAGACTACGAGCAGTACTTC. Translating gives CASSPVRGTRDYEQYF.

V usage is TRBV5-1 and J usage is TRBJ1-5, with 8 positions matching TRBD1. The germline gives CDR1 SGHRS, CDR2 YFSETQ. V lost 4 bases, J lost 0 bases, and 3 bases stayed unmatched. The CDR3 length is 15 residues. CDR3 sequence (DNA): TGCGCCAGCAGCCAGACAGGGGATAGCAATCAGCCCCAGCATTTT. Its protein is CASSQTGDSNQPQHF.

The CDR3 is CASSQGGNQPQHF. The CDR3 nucleotides are TGTGCCAGCAGTCAGGGGGGCAATCAGCCCCAGCATTTT. The chain couples TRBV6-8 to TRBJ1-5; 7 bases are a match to TRBD1. V dropped 5 bases and J dropped 2; count of bases not matched to a gene: 0. The CDR3 totals 13 residues. CDR1 MNHGY and CDR2 SAAAGT come from the germline V gene.

This clone was observed many times. This chain joins TRBV12-2 and TRBJ2-1; TRBD2 was called by the table and not checked on the DNA. TRBV12-2 represents a pseudogene. The CDR3 totals 14 residues. CDR3 amino acids: CAITGLAGDREQFF. DNA of the CDR3: TGTGCCATTACAGGACTAGCGGGAGACCGTGAGCAGTTCTTC.

The V and J genes are TRBV30 and TRBJ2-1; perhaps D is TRBD1 or TRBD2 (5 bases each). Per the germline V gene, CDR1 is GTSNPN and CDR2 is SVGIG (reference sequence). The CDR3 is made up of 14 amino acids. The V end was cut by 2 bases, the J end by 9 bases, with 17 bases between. CDR3 in amino acids: CAWSRGRFRVEQFF. DNA of the CDR3: TGTGCCTGGAGTCGGGGCAGGTTTCGGGTTGAGCAGTTCTTC.

This clone has more than one count but fewer than ten. This rearrangement joins TRBV12-5 to TRBJ1-1; a possible D gene is TRBD1 (6 bases). V lost 1 base to trimming and J lost 1 base, with 16 bases between them. Germline V lookup: CDR1 LGHNT, CDR2 FRNRAP. The CDR3 runs to 17 residues. CDR3: CASGLALQGTRNTEAFF. The CDR3 DNA follows: TGTGCTAGTGGTTTGGCCCTACAGGGAACGAGGAACACTGAAGCTTTCTTT.

This clone turned up a few times. The rearrangement joins TRBV15 to TRBJ1-4, with D unresolved. V gave up 1 base and J gave up 5 bases, with 17 bases separating them. The germline V gene has CDR1 LNHNV and CDR2 YYDKDF (reference sequence). The length of the CDR3 is 17 residues. The CDR3 nucleotides read TGTGCCACCAGCAGAGTTGGGAACAAACCTACGAATGAAAAACTGTTTTTT. It yields the protein CATSRVGNKPTNEKLFF.

The chain is built from TRBV19 and TRBJ1-5, with TRBD1 identical over 7 bases. The J segment lost 2 bases and the V segment lost 7 bases, leaving 20 bases of the junction unmatched. This CDR3 spans 19 amino acids. Germline loops: CDR1 LNHDA, CDR2 SQIVND (reference sequence). The CDR3 DNA reads as TGTGCCAGTATCTCTGGTAGGGGGCCGGCTAATTCGGGCAATCAGCCCCAGCATTTT. Its translation: CASISGRGPANSGNQPQHF.

This sequence joins TRBV18 and TRBJ1-5, with TRBD1 identical over 8 bases. Trimming at V came to 3 bases and at J to 2 bases, leaving 6 bases not matched to a gene. Per the germline V gene, CDR1 is KGHSH and CDR2 is LQKENI. The CDR3 contains 16 residues. The CDR3 loop reads CASSPWADRGNQPQHF. CDR3 bases: TGTGCCAGCTCACCTTGGGCGGACAGGGGCAATCAGCCCCAGCATTTT.

This clone has only a few counts. V and J are TRBV9 and TRBJ2-5; D might be TRBD2 (6 bases). Trimming took off 0 bases at V and 7 bases at J, with 13 bases between the two ends. The CDR3 extends over 14 amino acids. Germline V gene lookup returns CDR1 SGDLS and CDR2 YYNGEE. The DNA of the CDR3 is TGTGCCAGCAGCGTAGGGGGGGATATAGGGACCCAGTACTTC. The encoded protein is CASSVGGDIGTQYF.

The CDR3 protein is CASSQDTAQAGVVHQPQHF. In DNA, the CDR3 is TGTGCCAGCAGCCAAGATACCGCCCAGGCAGGGGTTGTGCATCAGCCCCAGCATTTT. The rearrangement links TRBV14 to TRBJ1-5; a possible D gene is TRBD1 (6 bases). CDR1 and CDR2 (germline): SGHDN, FVKESK. V lost 0 bases and J lost 5, with 23 bases in between. The CDR3 covers 19 residues.

This clone was seen only a few times. The chain is built from TRBV9 and TRBJ2-7; 7 bases align to TRBD2. Germline loops: CDR1 SGDLS, CDR2 YYNGEE. V gave up 0 bases and J gave up 4 bases; unmatched junction bases: 4. The CDR3 length is 14 residues. CDR3 nucleotide sequence: TGTGCCAGCAGCGTAGACTTGGGAGGGTACGAGCAGTACTTC. Encoded protein: CASSVDLGGYEQYF.

In this sample, this clone turned up a few times. The chain couples TRBV11-3 to TRBJ1-5, with TRBD1 matching over 10 bases. The germline CDR1 and CDR2 sequences are SGHNT and YENEEA. The V gene end was trimmed by 3 bases and the J gene end by 0 bases; junction bases not matched to a gene: 8. The CDR3 spans 18 residues. The CDR3 loop is CASSLGQGPPDSNQPQHF. CDR3 nucleotide sequence: TGTGCCAGCAGCTTGGGACAGGGGCCGCCTGATAGCAATCAGCCCCAGCATTTT.

This clone appeared many times. The V call is TRBV11-3, the J call TRBJ2-1, with D perhaps given as TRBD1 or TRBD2 (5 bases each). V was pared by 3 bases and J by 4 bases, with 13 bases between. CDR1 and CDR2 (germline): SGHNT, YENEEA. The CDR3 sequence is 15 residues long. DNA for the CDR3: TGTGCCAGCAGCTTGATGGCAGGGAGTTACAATGAGCAGTTCTTC. Residues: CASSLMAGSYNEQFF.